These 5 T cell receptor beta chains share one sample of origin, sequenced in a study of early T cells in non-severe SARS-CoV-2 infection. TCRdb re-called the 5' RACE reads with MiXCR, one entry per CDR3 protein. The profile shows roughly 72,000 distinct CDR3 sequences, around 13% of them singletons. The source material was whole blood. These TCRs come from an adult who was a healthcare worker with PCR-confirmed SARS-CoV-2 infection or an uninfected control (not recorded which).

The chain employs TRBV6-6 and TRBJ1-3; D perhaps matches TRBD1 (5 bases). Germline V CDR1 and CDR2: MNHNY, SVGAGI (reference sequence). The ends were cut back, 3 bases at V and 0 bases at J, with 12 bases in the middle. This CDR3 spans 16 amino acids. CDR3 DNA: TGTGCCAGCAGTTATCGGGGCCTATCCTCTGGAAACACCATATATTTT. The encoded protein is CASSYRGLSSGNTIYF.

Worth noting for this clonotype: Sequence at one end of the junction differs from germline and may be a read error. The chain carries TRBV18 and TRBJ2-3; D is ambiguous. Germline V gene lookup returns CDR1 KGHSH and CDR2 LQKENI. This CDR3 has 13 residues. The CDR3 DNA sequence: TGTGTCAGCTCAATGGACAGCACAGATACGCAGTATTTT. This sequence encodes CVSSMDSTDTQYF.

There are a few counts of this clonotype. This chain uses TRBV12-3 or TRBV12-4 with TRBJ1-1; D is uncertain. The CDR3 contains 16 residues. Trimming took 1 base from V and 0 from J, leaving 12 bases between them. CDR3 sequence reads: CASSLGAGPLNTEAFF. CDR3 DNA sequence: TGTGCCAGCAGTTTAGGAGCTGGGCCATTGAACACTGAAGCTTTCTTT.

This clonotype was seen ten or more times. V gene TRBV29-1 combines with J gene TRBJ2-1; tentatively, D is TRBD1 (6 bases). Germline assignment: CDR1 SQVTM and CDR2 ANQGSEA. This CDR3 region has 14 residues. The V gene lost 5 bases and the J gene lost 0 bases, with 11 bases spanning the gap. The CDR3 DNA sequence: TGCAGCGTTCCCCGGGACACCTCCTACAATGAGCAGTTCTTC. Its protein product is CSVPRDTSYNEQFF.

This rearrangement joins TRBV6-4 to TRBJ2-2; the D gene is possibly TRBD1 (6 bases). Trimming left V 6 bases short and J 5 bases short, with 13 bases between. The CDR3 is 14 residues long. Looked up from germline, CDR1 is MRHNA and CDR2 is SNTAGT. CDR3 protein: CASSQTGPTGELFF. CDR3 sequence (DNA): TGTGCCAGCAGCCAGACAGGTCCGACCGGGGAGCTGTTTTTT.